A single sample gave rise to the 30 T cell receptor beta chains below, sequenced in a study of T cell repertoires and HLA-DP antigens. Profiling relied on immunoSEQ multiplex PCR, and the TCRdb table lists in-frame clones only, not all of them. Here the sample spans 90,000 to 130,000 clones, around 93% being singletons. These receptors are not linked to any known antigen. Sequencing was carried out using CD4+ T cells from PBMCs. These receptors were collected from a woman aged 18-30 years in good health and CMV-seronegative.

A note on this clone: Other nucleotide sequences in the sample specify the same CDR3. The chain has TRBV18 and TRBJ2-1; 8 bases fit TRBD1. Germline CDR1 is KGHSH and CDR2 is LQKENI. The CDR3 sequence is 15 residues long. Losses at the gene ends were 0 bases for V and 3 bases for J; bases not matched to a gene: 1. CDR3 coding DNA: TGTGCCAGCTCACCACCAGGGACAGGCTACAATGAGCAGTTCTTC. The encoded protein is CASSPPGTGYNEQFF.

In its sample, this clone was seen once. The chain carries TRBV28 and TRBJ1-2; D call uncertain. The CDR3 runs 13 residues. V gave up 8 bases and J gave up 6 bases, with 16 bases separating them. CDR1 and CDR2 (germline): MDHEN, SYDVKM. Here the CDR3 DNA reads TGTGCCAGCGGTATAGAGGGAGGAGATGGCTACACCTTC. Protein: CASGIEGGDGYTF.

V usage is TRBV5-1 and J usage is TRBJ1-2, with D perhaps TRBD1 (5 bases). The germline V gene has CDR1 SGHRS and CDR2 YFSETQ. Trimming cost V 0 bases and J 2 bases, with 8 bases left between them. This CDR3 spans 14 amino acids. CDR3 bases: TGCGCCAGCAGCTTGGGGGACGAAAACTATGGCTACACCTTC. Protein sequence: CASSLGDENYGYTF. The full variable domain, with the rest looked up from reference TRBV5-1 and TRBJ1-2, is KAGVTQTPRYLIKTRGQQVTLSCSPISGHRSVSWYQQTPGQGLQFLFEYFSETQRNKGNFPGRFSGRQFSNSRSEMNVSTLELGDSALYLCASSLGDENYGYTFGSGTRLTVV.

This chain connects TRBV2 to TRBJ1-5; 8 nucleotides align to TRBD1. Germline CDR1 and CDR2: SNHLY and FYNNEI. This CDR3 region has 19 residues. Trimming took 4 bases from V and 5 from J; bases not matched to a gene: 19. CDR3 sequence reads: CASSVHPSGQGIRYQPQHF. Here the CDR3 DNA reads TGTGCCAGCAGTGTACACCCTTCTGGACAGGGCATACGGTATCAGCCCCAGCATTTT.

Only one count was recorded for this clone. This chain connects TRBV9 to TRBJ2-3; 14 positions match TRBD2. CDR1 is SGDLS and CDR2 is YYNGEE in the germline V gene. CDR3 length equals 16 residues. The junction had 7 bases not matched to a gene; V was cut back by 4 bases and J by 6 bases. The CDR3 sequence: CASSPIGTSGGDTQYF. The DNA of the CDR3 is TGTGCCAGCAGCCCAATAGGGACTAGCGGGGGTGATACGCAGTATTTT.

This clone was observed a single time. The CDR3 spells CASSQDPQGMRTGELFF. As DNA, the CDR3 is TGTGCCAGCAGCCAAGATCCCCAGGGAATGCGAACCGGGGAGCTGTTTTTT. The chain combines TRBV14 with TRBJ2-2; D is perhaps TRBD1 (5 bases). Trimming removed 0 bases at V and 5 bases at J, with 16 bases between. Germline V gives CDR1 SGHDN, CDR2 FVKESK. The CDR3 totals 17 residues.

The chain recombines TRBV18 with TRBJ2-1; 14 bases fit TRBD2. The J segment lost 5 bases and the V segment lost 3 bases, leaving 6 bases of the junction unmatched. Per the germline V gene, CDR1 is KGHSH and CDR2 is LQKENI. The CDR3 is 17 amino acids. Here the CDR3 reads CASSPTLGLAGDNEQFF. As DNA, the CDR3 is TGTGCCAGCTCACCGACGCTGGGACTAGCGGGAGACAATGAGCAGTTCTTC.

This clone was counted a single time. The chain recombines TRBV28 with TRBJ1-2; 8 bases line up with TRBD1. This CDR3 has 14 residues. The germline V gene encodes CDR1 MDHEN and CDR2 SYDVKM. The V gene end was trimmed by 8 bases and the J gene end by 5 bases; junction bases not matched to a gene: 10. This CDR3 reads CASWTAGGGYGYTF. In DNA form, the CDR3 reads TGTGCCAGCTGGACGGCAGGGGGCGGGTATGGCTACACCTTC.

This sequence joins TRBV7-2 and TRBJ2-3, with 8 nucleotides matching TRBD2. J was trimmed by 9 bases and V by 1 base; bases with no gene match: 3. The V gene's germline CDR1 is SGHTA and CDR2 FQGNSA. The CDR3 covers 13 residues. In DNA form, the CDR3 reads TGTGCCAGCAGCTTAGAGGTAGCGGGAACGCAGTATTTT. Its translation is CASSLEVAGTQYF. The full variable domain, in which reference TRBV7-2 and TRBJ2-3 provide the parts outside the CDR3, is GAGVSQSPSNKVTEKGKDVELRCDPISGHTALYWYRQSLGQGLEFLIYFQGNSAPDKSGLPSDRFSAERTGGSVSTLTIQRTQQEDSAVYLCASSLEVAGTQYFGPGTRLTVL.

The chain uses TRBV10-3 and TRBJ1-1; 7 bases are shared with TRBD1. In germline, CDR1 is ENHRY, CDR2 SYGVKD. This CDR3 has 15 residues. V lost 2 bases and J lost 3; bases outside the gene matches: 6. In nucleotides, the CDR3 is TGTGCCATCAGTGAGCCAGGGGGAGGTCACACTGAAGCTTTCTTT. Amino acids: CAISEPGGGHTEAFF.

This chain connects TRBV15 to TRBJ1-5; possibly TRBD1 for D (6 bases). The CDR3 sequence is 16 residues long. Per the germline V gene, CDR1 is LNHNV and CDR2 is YYDKDF (reference sequence). V lost 4 bases to trimming and J lost 4 bases, with 17 bases between them. CDR3 sequence: CATSIGGGRKNQPQHF. The CDR3 DNA follows: TGTGCCACCAGCATTGGAGGGGGGCGGAAAAATCAGCCCCAGCATTTT.

This clone showed up just once. This chain links TRBV15 with TRBJ2-3; D might be TRBD1 (5 bases). This CDR3 region has 15 residues. The germline V gene has CDR1 LNHNV and CDR2 YYDKDF (reference sequence). Trimming removed 1 base from V and 6 bases from J, with 14 bases in between. CDR3: CATSRGSGKLDTQYF. The CDR3, as DNA: TGTGCCACCAGCAGAGGCTCAGGGAAGTTGGATACGCAGTATTTT.

The rearrangement joins TRBV7-2 to TRBJ1-5, with 7 bases lining up with TRBD1. There are 14 residues in the CDR3. The junction had 6 bases not matched to a gene; V was cut back by 5 bases and J by 5 bases. Germline values: CDR1 SGHTA, CDR2 FQGNSA. The CDR3 coding sequence is TGTGCCAGCAGCACACACAGGGGTCATCAGCCCCAGCATTTT. This gives the protein CASSTHRGHQPQHF.

The chain has TRBV27 and TRBJ1-5; D gene uncertain. V was trimmed by 1 base and J by 8 bases, leaving 9 bases between them. Germline V gives CDR1 MNHEY, CDR2 SMNVEV (reference sequence). The CDR3 has 13 amino acids. The DNA for the CDR3 is TGTGCCAGCAGTTTATGGGTGTCCGAGCCCCAGCATTTT. It encodes CASSLWVSEPQHF.

The V call is TRBV28, the J call TRBJ1-1; 10 bases are shared with TRBD1. This CDR3 has 16 amino acids. V trimming: 4 bases; J trimming: 5 bases; junction bases outside the gene matches: 10. CDR1 and CDR2 (germline): MDHEN, SYDVKM. CDR3 in DNA: TGTGCCAGCAGTTACCGGGACAGGGGTGTTTGGACTGAAGCTTTCTTT. It yields the protein CASSYRDRGVWTEAFF.

This clone was recorded only once. V and J are TRBV2 and TRBJ1-4; 9 nucleotides align to TRBD1. Trimming took 5 bases from V and 8 from J; bases not matched to a gene: 9. CDR1 and CDR2 (germline): SNHLY, FYNNEI. This CDR3 comprises 15 residues. The CDR3 DNA reads as TGTGCCAGCAGTTACGGGACAGGGTTGGTAGAAAAACTGTTTTTT. It encodes CASSYGTGLVEKLFF. Full variable domain (outside the CDR3, taken from reference TRBV2 and TRBJ1-4): EPEVTQTPSHQVTQMGQEVILRCVPISNHLYFYWYRQILGQKVEFLVSFYNNEISEKSEIFDDQFSVERPDGSNFTLKIRSTKLEDSAMYFCASSYGTGLVEKLFFGSGTQLSVL.

This clone is a singleton in its sample. V and J are TRBV9 and TRBJ2-5, with TRBD1 matching 9 bases. J gave up 4 bases and V 3 bases, and 4 bases lay outside the gene matches. This CDR3 has 14 residues. CDR1 and CDR2 from the germline V gene are SGDLS and YYNGEE. The CDR3 nucleotides read TGTGCCAGCAGCGCACAGGGGGCGCGAGAGACCCAGTACTTC. Protein product: CASSAQGARETQYF.

This rearrangement joins TRBV28 to TRBJ2-7; 9 positions agree with TRBD2. Trimming at V came to 8 bases and at J to 7 bases, leaving 15 bases not matched to a gene. The CDR3 loop spans 15 amino acids. Germline CDR1 is MDHEN and CDR2 is SYDVKM. The CDR3 DNA follows: TGTGCCAGCGGACCACTTAGCGGGAGCCGGTATGAGCAGTACTTC. Translating it yields CASGPLSGSRYEQYF.

The chain combines TRBV6-5 with TRBJ2-2; D is unresolved. Germline V CDR1 and CDR2: MNHEY, SVGAGI. Deletions cut 6 bases from V and 2 bases from J, with 4 bases between. The CDR3 runs to 12 residues. CDR3 loop: CASRRNTGELFF. In DNA, the CDR3 is TGTGCCAGCAGGCGAAACACCGGGGAGCTGTTTTTT.

The chain has TRBV19 and TRBJ1-1; possible D gene TRBD1, 6 bases. The length of the CDR3 is 13 residues. The germline V gene has CDR1 LNHDA and CDR2 SQIVND (reference sequence). Trimming shortened V by 6 bases and J by 1 base, and 9 bases separated the two germline ends. The CDR3 DNA is TGTGCCAGTAGCTCGACAGGGAACACTGAAGCTTTCTTT. It encodes CASSSTGNTEAFF. The variable domain in full, with the rest retrieved from reference TRBV19 and TRBJ1-1, is DGGITQSPKYLFRKEGQNVTLSCEQNLNHDAMYWYRQDPGQGLRLIYYSQIVNDFQKGDIAEGYSVSREKKESFPLTVTSAQKNPTAFYLCASSSTGNTEAFFGQGTRLTVV.

The V call is TRBV5-4, the J call TRBJ2-1, with 9 positions matching TRBD2. The CDR3 totals 15 residues. In germline, CDR1 is SGHNT, CDR2 YYREEE (reference sequence). V lost 0 bases to trimming and J lost 4 bases; unmatched junction nucleotides: 2. CDR3 bases: TGTGCCAGCAGCTTGGAGCTAGCGGGGTACAATGAGCAGTTCTTC. Its translation is CASSLELAGYNEQFF.

This chain uses TRBV5-1 with TRBJ1-1, with a tentative D call TRBD1 (5 bases). The CDR3 has 14 amino acids. Germline assignment: CDR1 SGHRS and CDR2 YFSETQ. V dropped 0 bases and J dropped 7 bases, with 13 bases sitting between them. The CDR3: CASSLVGGGFEAFF. The CDR3 bases are TGCGCCAGCAGCTTGGTAGGCGGGGGGTTTGAAGCTTTCTTT.

The chain is built from TRBV4-1 and TRBJ2-3; 8 bases match TRBD2. Germline V lookup: CDR1 MGHRA, CDR2 YSYEKL. CDR3 length: 16 residues. The trim removed 1 base at V and 4 bases at J, leaving 7 bases unmatched. The DNA for the CDR3 is TGCGCCAGCAGCCAAGCTTTGACTAGCGCAGCAGATACGCAGTATTTT. Translation: CASSQALTSAADTQYF.

CDR3 nucleotide sequence: TGTGCCAGCAGTGGGTACAGGGCGAACATTCAGTACTTC. Encoded protein: CASSGYRANIQYF. The chain links TRBV28 to TRBJ2-4; possible D gene TRBD1, 6 bases. Germline V gene lookup returns CDR1 MDHEN and CDR2 SYDVKM. V gave up 5 bases and J gave up 7 bases, with 12 bases separating them. The CDR3 is made up of 13 amino acids.

The rearrangement uses TRBV19 and TRBJ2-1; no clear D gene. Trimming took off 2 bases at V and 4 bases at J, with 9 bases between the two ends. The CDR3 is 14 amino acids. Looked up from germline, CDR1 is LNHDA and CDR2 is SQIVND (reference sequence). The CDR3 region has the DNA TGTGCCAGTAGTATATTGGCCAGGTACAATGAGCAGTTCTTC. Its protein product is CASSILARYNEQFF.

The chain has TRBV5-8 and TRBJ2-3; 11 bases match TRBD1. The germline CDR1 and CDR2 sequences are SGHTS and YDEGEE. The V and J ends lost 5 bases and 1 base, in that order; junction bases with no gene match: 3. The CDR3 extends over 15 amino acids. CDR3 coding DNA: TGTGCCAGCAGATCGGGACAGGGGGGCACAGATACGCAGTATTTT. It is translated as CASRSGQGGTDTQYF.

The chain joins TRBV7-9 to TRBJ2-7; D gene uncertain. This CDR3 has 14 residues. The V end lost 5 bases, the J end lost 6 bases, and 17 bases lay between the germline ends. Germline lookup yields CDR1 SEHNR and CDR2 FQNEAQ (reference sequence). As DNA, the CDR3 is TGTGCCAGCAGCCTAGGTAAAGGTCCGGGCGAGCAGTACTTC. Amino acid sequence: CASSLGKGPGEQYF.

The chain combines TRBV9 with TRBJ2-5, with a tentative D call TRBD2 (7 bases). Germline CDR1 SGDLS, CDR2 YYNGEE. Trimming removed 3 bases from V and 2 bases from J, with 20 bases in between. CDR3 length: 17 residues. Here the CDR3 reads CASSDIGWGGRQETQYF. The DNA of the CDR3 is TGTGCCAGCAGCGACATTGGCTGGGGGGGCCGGCAAGAGACCCAGTACTTC. Full variable domain (outside the CDR3, taken from reference TRBV9 and TRBJ2-5): DSGVTQTPKHLITATGQRVTLRCSPRSGDLSVYWYQQSLDQGLQFLIQYYNGEERAKGNILERFSAQQFPDLHSELNLSSLELGDSALYFCASSDIGWGGRQETQYFGPGTRLLVL.

This chain connects TRBV7-8 to TRBJ1-1; 7 nucleotides agree with TRBD1. CDR1 and CDR2 (germline): SGHVS, FQNEAQ. The CDR3 length is 16 residues. J gave up 1 base and V 6 bases, and 11 bases lay outside the gene matches. CDR3 amino acids: CASSRTPRQGNTEAFF. The CDR3 DNA is TGTGCCAGCAGTAGAACCCCGCGACAGGGGAACACTGAAGCTTTCTTT.

V and J are TRBV28 and TRBJ1-2; possible D gene TRBD1, 6 bases. Germline V CDR1 and CDR2: MDHEN, SYDVKM. V was pared by 5 bases and J by 8 bases, with 9 bases between. The CDR3 spans 11 residues. The DNA of the CDR3 is TGTGCCAGCAGTGGACAGCGCGGCTACACCTTC. Residues: CASSGQRGYTF.